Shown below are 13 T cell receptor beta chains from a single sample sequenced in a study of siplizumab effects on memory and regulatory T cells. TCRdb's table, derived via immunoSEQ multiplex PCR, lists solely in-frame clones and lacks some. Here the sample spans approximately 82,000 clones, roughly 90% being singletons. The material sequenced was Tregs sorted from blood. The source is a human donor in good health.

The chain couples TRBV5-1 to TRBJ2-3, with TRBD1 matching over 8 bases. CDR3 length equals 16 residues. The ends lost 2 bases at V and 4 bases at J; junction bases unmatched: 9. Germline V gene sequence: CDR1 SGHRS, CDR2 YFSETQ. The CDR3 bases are TGCGCCAGCAGCTTAGTCCAGGGGGCGAAAGCAGATACGCAGTATTTT. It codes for CASSLVQGAKADTQYF.

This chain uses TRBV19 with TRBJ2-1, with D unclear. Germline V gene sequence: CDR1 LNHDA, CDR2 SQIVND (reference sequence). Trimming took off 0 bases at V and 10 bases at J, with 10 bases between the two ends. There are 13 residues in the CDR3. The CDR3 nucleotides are TGTGCCAGTAGTATAGATCTGACGACAGAGCAGTTCTTC. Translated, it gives CASSIDLTTEQFF.

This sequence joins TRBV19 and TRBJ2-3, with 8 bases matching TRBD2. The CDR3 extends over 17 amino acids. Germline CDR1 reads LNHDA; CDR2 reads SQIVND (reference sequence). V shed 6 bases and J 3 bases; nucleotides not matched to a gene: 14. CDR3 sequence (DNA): TGTGCCAGTAGCTCCTACGGGGGGGCGGGGAGAACAGATACGCAGTATTTT. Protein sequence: CASSSYGGAGRTDTQYF.

DNA of the CDR3: TGTGCCAGCAGTTACTTCGGGACAGGGGATGGCATTCAGTACTTC. It yields the protein CASSYFGTGDGIQYF. V and J are TRBV6-5 and TRBJ2-4; TRBD1 matches 10 bases. Germline lookup yields CDR1 MNHEY and CDR2 SVGAGI. V was pared by 1 base and J by 9 bases, with 6 bases of the junction left unmatched. This CDR3 comprises 15 residues.

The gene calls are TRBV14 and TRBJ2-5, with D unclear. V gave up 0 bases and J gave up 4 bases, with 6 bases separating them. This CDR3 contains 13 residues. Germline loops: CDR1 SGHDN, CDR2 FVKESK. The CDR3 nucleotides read TGTGCCAGCAGCCAAGATCGCACAGAGACCCAGTACTTC. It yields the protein CASSQDRTETQYF. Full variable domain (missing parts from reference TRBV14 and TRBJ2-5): EAGVTQFPSHSVIEKGQTVTLRCDPISGHDNLYWYRRVMGKEIKFLLHFVKESKQDESGMPNNRFLAERTGGTYSTLKVQPAELEDSGVYFCASSQDRTETQYFGPGTRLLVL.

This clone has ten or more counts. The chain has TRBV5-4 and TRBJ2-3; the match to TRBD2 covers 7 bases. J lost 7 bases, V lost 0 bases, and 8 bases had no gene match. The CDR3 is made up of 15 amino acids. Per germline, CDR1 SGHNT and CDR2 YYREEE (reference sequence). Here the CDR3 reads CASSLARTSGNTQYF. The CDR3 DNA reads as TGTGCCAGCAGCTTGGCCAGGACTAGTGGGAATACGCAGTATTTT.

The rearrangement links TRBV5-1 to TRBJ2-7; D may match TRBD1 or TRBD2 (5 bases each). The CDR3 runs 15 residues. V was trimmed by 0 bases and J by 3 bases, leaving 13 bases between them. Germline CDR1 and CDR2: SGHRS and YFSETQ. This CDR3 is CASSLAGRDLYEQYF. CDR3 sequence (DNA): TGCGCCAGCAGCTTGGCCGGACGGGACCTCTACGAGCAGTACTTC.

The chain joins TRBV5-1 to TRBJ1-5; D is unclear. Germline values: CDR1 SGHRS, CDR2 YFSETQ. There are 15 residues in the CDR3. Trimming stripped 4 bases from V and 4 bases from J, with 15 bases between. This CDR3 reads CASSGDGYPNQPQHF. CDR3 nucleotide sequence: TGCGCCAGCAGCGGTGACGGCTACCCTAATCAGCCCCAGCATTTT.

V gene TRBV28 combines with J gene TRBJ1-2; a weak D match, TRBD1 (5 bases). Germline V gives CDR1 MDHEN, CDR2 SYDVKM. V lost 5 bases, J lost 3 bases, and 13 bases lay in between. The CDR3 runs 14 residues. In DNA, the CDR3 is TGTGCCAGCAGTCGAGCCAGGGTGGACTATGGCTACACCTTC. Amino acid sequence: CASSRARVDYGYTF.

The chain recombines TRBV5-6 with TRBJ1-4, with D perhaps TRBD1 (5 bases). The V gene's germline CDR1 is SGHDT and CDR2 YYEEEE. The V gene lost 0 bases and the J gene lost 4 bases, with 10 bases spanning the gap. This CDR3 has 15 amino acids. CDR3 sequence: CASSLAGPLNEKLFF. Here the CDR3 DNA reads TGTGCCAGCAGCTTGGCGGGACCCCTTAATGAAAAACTGTTTTTT.

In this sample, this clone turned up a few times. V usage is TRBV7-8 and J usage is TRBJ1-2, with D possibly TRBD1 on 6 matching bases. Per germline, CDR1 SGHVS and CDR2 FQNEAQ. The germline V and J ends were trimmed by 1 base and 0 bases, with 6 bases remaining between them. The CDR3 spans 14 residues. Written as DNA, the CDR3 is TGTGCCAGCAGCTTAGGGACAGCTAACTATGGCTACACCTTC. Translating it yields CASSLGTANYGYTF.

CDR3 bases: TGTGCCAGCAGCGGACAGGGTTGGACAGATACGCAGTATTTT. Its translation is CASSGQGWTDTQYF. The chain combines TRBV9 with TRBJ2-3; the match to TRBD1 covers 7 bases. Germline CDR1 reads SGDLS; CDR2 reads YYNGEE. The CDR3 runs to 14 residues. With V trimmed by 3 bases and J by 3 bases, 4 bases remained unmatched.

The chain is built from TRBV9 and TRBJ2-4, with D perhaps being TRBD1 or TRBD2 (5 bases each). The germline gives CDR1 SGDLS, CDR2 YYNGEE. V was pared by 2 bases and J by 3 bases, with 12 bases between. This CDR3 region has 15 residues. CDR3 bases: TGTGCCAGCAGCGTTGGGGGTCTGGGCAAAAACATTCAGTACTTC. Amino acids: CASSVGGLGKNIQYF.